One T cell receptor (beta chain) is described in this entry. Its antigen is undetermined. The data stem from a study of tumor and adjacent non-tumor tissue in lung cancer. About the research overall: Histology: 11 to 13 adenocarcinoma, a couple of squamous cell carcinoma, 1 small cell lung cancer.

The V end lost 6 bases, the J end lost 8 bases, and 14 bases lay between the germline ends. CDR3 size: 13 residues. CDR1 MGHRA and CDR2 YSYEKL come from the germline V gene. The template was RNA from unsorted bulk tissue. The normal lung tissue was taken more than 3 cm from the tumor edge. Findings and limits, study-wide: Compared with tumor, normal lung showed significantly lower TCR diversity. Normal lung showed higher cumulative top 100 clone frequency than tumor.

TCRbeta libraries were built with three rounds of nested PCR, modified from ARM-PCR. TCRdb used MiXCR to reprocess the multiplex PCR reads, holding one entry per CDR3 protein. This sample yields approximately 100,000 distinct CDR3 sequences, of which more than 55% are seen a single time; about 19% belongs to the top ten. The source material was distant non-tumor lung tissue. The receptor's source is a man aged 30 to 39 with non-small cell lung cancer. The rearrangement links TRBV4-1 to TRBJ2-4, with D possibly TRBD2 on 6 matching bases. CDR3 protein: CASRQLARDIQYF. CDR3 coding DNA: TGCGCCAGCAGGCAACTAGCAAGGGACATTCAGTACTTC.